Below are 19 T cell receptor beta chains sequenced from a single sample in a study of blood T cell repertoires in COVID-19. The data were produced by immunoSEQ multiplex PCR, yet TCRdb's version contains in-frame clones alone and is incomplete. The data show 300,000 or so clones, around 83% seen once. The source material was peripheral blood. These TCRs come from a woman aged 45 to 65 with acute or convalescent COVID-19.

This clone was observed many times. J is TRBJ1-5 and V is TRBV28; no firm D call. Trimming shortened V by 3 bases and J by 6 bases, and 12 bases separated the two germline ends. The CDR3 loop spans 14 amino acids. Germline V gene data show CDR1 as MDHEN and CDR2 as SYDVKM. CDR3 residues: CASSLSLPSQPQHF. DNA for the CDR3: TGTGCCAGCAGTTTGTCCTTGCCTAGTCAGCCCCAGCATTTT.

The rearrangement uses TRBV2 and TRBJ1-3; 10 bases agree with TRBD1. Germline V gene sequence: CDR1 SNHLY, CDR2 FYNNEI. This CDR3 is built from 15 residues. V dropped 7 bases and J dropped 5; count of bases not matched to a gene: 8. CDR3 nucleotide sequence: TGTGCCAGCACCGGATGGGACAGGGGAAGAAACACCATATATTTT. Translating gives CASTGWDRGRNTIYF.

V and J are TRBV10-2 and TRBJ2-2, with TRBD1 matching over 7 bases. Germline CDR1 WSHSY, CDR2 SAAADI. The CDR3 extends over 15 amino acids. J lost 4 bases, V lost 5 bases, and 7 bases had no gene match. The CDR3: CASSRDSDLTGELFF. The CDR3, as DNA: TGCGCCAGCAGTCGGGACAGTGACCTCACCGGGGAGCTGTTTTTT.

The chain links TRBV7-8 to TRBJ2-2; 7 nucleotides match TRBD2. Germline V lookup: CDR1 SGHVS, CDR2 FQNEAQ. The CDR3 consists of 16 residues. With V trimmed by 5 bases and J by 4 bases, 10 bases remained unmatched. The CDR3 here is CASSQTSVATTGELFF. CDR3 sequence (DNA): TGTGCCAGCAGCCAAACTAGCGTCGCGACCACCGGGGAGCTGTTTTTT.

The V gene is TRBV6-5, the J gene TRBJ2-7; weak D call: TRBD1 (6 bases). CDR3 length: 13 residues. Trimming stripped 7 bases from V and 4 bases from J, with 14 bases between. Germline V gene lookup returns CDR1 MNHEY and CDR2 SVGAGI. The DNA for the CDR3 is TGTGCCAGCAATTCAGGGGCCCAATACGAGCAGTACGTC. It specifies CASNSGAQYEQYV.

The CDR3 protein is CASSELLYGYTF. The CDR3 region has the DNA TGTGCCAGCTCCGAGCTCCTCTATGGCTACACCTTC. The chain recombines TRBV18 with TRBJ1-2; D is unclear. The CDR3 has 12 residues. Trimming took 6 bases from V and 4 from J, leaving 9 bases between them. The germline V gene has CDR1 KGHSH and CDR2 LQKENI.

The gene calls are TRBV7-9 and TRBJ1-2; 9 bases align to TRBD1. Germline V gives CDR1 SEHNR, CDR2 FQNEAQ (reference sequence). CDR3 length equals 15 residues. J lost 6 bases, V lost 1 base, and 6 bases had no gene match. The CDR3 coding sequence is TGTGCCAGCAGCTTAGAAGGGACAGGGAGGAATGGCTACACCTTC. Its translation is CASSLEGTGRNGYTF.

The CDR3 here is CASSPGQGARGEKLFF. The CDR3 DNA reads TGTGCCAGCAGCCCCGGACAGGGGGCGCGCGGTGAAAAACTGTTTTTT. The chain recombines TRBV9 with TRBJ1-4; TRBD1 matches at 11 bases. The CDR3 loop spans 16 amino acids. Looked up from germline, CDR1 is SGDLS and CDR2 is YYNGEE. With V trimmed by 4 bases and J by 7 bases, 9 bases remained unmatched.

This sequence joins TRBV5-5 and TRBJ2-5, with D unresolved. Per germline, CDR1 SGHKS and CDR2 YYEKEE (reference sequence). Trimming removed 3 bases at V and 7 bases at J, with 10 bases between. The CDR3 is 12 amino acids. CDR3 in amino acids: CASSSGDGTQYF. In nucleotides, the CDR3 is TGTGCCAGCAGCTCCGGAGATGGGACCCAGTACTTC.

The rearrangement links TRBV11-2 to TRBJ2-5; 7 positions match TRBD2. The CDR3 covers 16 residues. Germline lookup yields CDR1 SGHAT and CDR2 FQNNGV. Trimming cost V 5 bases and J 4 bases; bases outside gene matches: 13. The CDR3 DNA reads as TGTGCCAGCAGCCCTTCTTTTTTAGCGGGCGGAGAGACCCAGTACTTC. As protein: CASSPSFLAGGETQYF.

This chain uses TRBV9 with TRBJ2-5, with 8 bases aligning to TRBD1. Per the germline V gene, CDR1 is SGDLS and CDR2 is YYNGEE. The J segment lost 5 bases and the V segment lost 0 bases, leaving 0 bases of the junction unmatched. This CDR3 comprises 13 residues. The chain's CDR3 is CASSVGQGETQYF. In nucleotides, the CDR3 is TGTGCCAGCAGCGTAGGACAGGGGGAGACCCAGTACTTC.

This chain connects TRBV25-1 to TRBJ2-7; 7 bases map to TRBD2. CDR3 length equals 15 residues. CDR1 and CDR2 from the germline V gene are MGHDK and SYGVNS. Germline trimming cut 3 bases from V and 3 bases from J; bases unmatched to any gene: 8. Written as DNA, the CDR3 is TGTGCCAGCAGTGATTCAGCCAGCGGGAACTACGAGCAGTACTTC. It specifies CASSDSASGNYEQYF.

The gene calls are TRBV5-1 and TRBJ2-1; TRBD2 matches at 8 bases. Germline loops: CDR1 SGHRS, CDR2 YFSETQ. The length of the CDR3 is 17 residues. The V and J ends lost 0 bases and 4 bases, in that order; junction bases with no gene match: 9. CDR3 nucleotide sequence: TGCGCCAGCAGCTTGGACCGGCGGGGGGCGATGTACAATGAGCAGTTCTTC. It encodes CASSLDRRGAMYNEQFF. Combining the CDR3 with reference TRBV5-1 and TRBJ2-1 gives the whole variable domain KAGVTQTPRYLIKTRGQQVTLSCSPISGHRSVSWYQQTPGQGLQFLFEYFSETQRNKGNFPGRFSGRQFSNSRSEMNVSTLELGDSALYLCASSLDRRGAMYNEQFFGPGTRLTVL.

This chain connects TRBV7-9 to TRBJ2-5, with 9 nucleotides matching TRBD1. The CDR3 loop spans 14 amino acids. Germline V gene data show CDR1 as SEHNR and CDR2 as FQNEAQ (reference sequence). The V and J ends lost 4 bases and 5 bases, in that order; junction bases with no gene match: 5. The CDR3 nucleotides read TGTGCCAGCAGCTCTAGGACAGGGGTGGAGACCCAGTACTTC. Translated: CASSSRTGVETQYF.

The rearrangement joins TRBV25-1 to TRBJ1-5, with D maybe TRBD1 (6 bases). This CDR3 has 15 residues. CDR1 is MGHDK, CDR2 SYGVNS, per germline. The V and J ends lost 6 bases and 2 bases respectively, with 14 bases between them. For the CDR3, the DNA is TGTGCCAGCAGACCGCGGGGGGCTGGCAATCAGCCCCAGCATTTT. Encoded protein: CASRPRGAGNQPQHF.

The chain is built from TRBV4-1 and TRBJ1-1, with D unresolved. The CDR3 consists of 17 residues. The germline V gene has CDR1 MGHRA and CDR2 YSYEKL. The V gene lost 1 base and the J gene lost 6 bases, with 21 bases spanning the gap. CDR3 protein: CASSQVSVGRERAEAFF. CDR3 sequence (DNA): TGCGCCAGCAGCCAAGTGTCTGTGGGTAGGGAGAGAGCTGAAGCTTTCTTT.

The rearrangement links TRBV2 to TRBJ1-5, with unresolved D. V was pared by 4 bases and J by 1 base, with 8 bases between. From germline, CDR1 is SNHLY and CDR2 FYNNEI. This CDR3 is built from 14 residues. The CDR3 here is CASSGASSNQPQHF. As DNA, the CDR3 is TGTGCCAGCAGTGGAGCGTCAAGCAATCAGCCCCAGCATTTT.

This chain joins TRBV11-2 and TRBJ1-6, with unresolved D. The CDR3 is 13 amino acids. V dropped 5 bases and J dropped 9 bases, with 11 bases sitting between them. CDR1 and CDR2 from the germline V gene are SGHAT and FQNNGV. The CDR3 protein is CASSPHEGSPLHF. The CDR3 bases are TGTGCCAGCAGCCCTCACGAGGGTTCACCCCTCCACTTT.

The rearrangement uses TRBV18 and TRBJ1-4, with 8 bases identical to TRBD1. The CDR3 covers 15 residues. CDR1 and CDR2 (germline): KGHSH, LQKENI. After removal of 3 bases from V and 7 bases from J, the junction contained 7 bases not matched to a gene. The CDR3 here is CASSPQGAEGEKLFF. CDR3 nucleotide sequence: TGTGCCAGCTCACCTCAGGGGGCAGAGGGTGAAAAACTGTTTTTT.